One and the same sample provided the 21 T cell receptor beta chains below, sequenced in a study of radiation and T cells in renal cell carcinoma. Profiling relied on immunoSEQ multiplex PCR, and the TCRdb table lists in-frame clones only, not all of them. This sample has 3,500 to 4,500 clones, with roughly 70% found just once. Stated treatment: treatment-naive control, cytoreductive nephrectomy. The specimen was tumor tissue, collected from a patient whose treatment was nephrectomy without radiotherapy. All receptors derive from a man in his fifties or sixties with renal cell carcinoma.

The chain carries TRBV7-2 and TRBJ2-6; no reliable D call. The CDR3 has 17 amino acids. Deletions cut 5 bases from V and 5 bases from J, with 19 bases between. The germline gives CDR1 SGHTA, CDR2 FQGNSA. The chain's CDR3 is CASSLCPRQSRANVLTF. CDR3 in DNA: TGTGCCAGCAGCCTGTGTCCACGACAAAGTCGGGCCAACGTCCTGACTTTC.

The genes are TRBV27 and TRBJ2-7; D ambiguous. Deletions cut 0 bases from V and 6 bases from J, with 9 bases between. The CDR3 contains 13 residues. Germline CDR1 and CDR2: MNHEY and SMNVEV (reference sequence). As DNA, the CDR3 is TGTGCCAGCAGTTTATCGATGAGAGGCGAGCAGTACTTC. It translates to CASSLSMRGEQYF.

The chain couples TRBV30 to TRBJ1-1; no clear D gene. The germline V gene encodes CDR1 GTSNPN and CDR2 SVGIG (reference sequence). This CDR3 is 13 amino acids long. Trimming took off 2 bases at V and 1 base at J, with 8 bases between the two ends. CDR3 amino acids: CAWSSHRNTEAFF. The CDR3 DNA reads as TGTGCCTGGAGTAGCCACAGGAACACTGAAGCTTTCTTT.

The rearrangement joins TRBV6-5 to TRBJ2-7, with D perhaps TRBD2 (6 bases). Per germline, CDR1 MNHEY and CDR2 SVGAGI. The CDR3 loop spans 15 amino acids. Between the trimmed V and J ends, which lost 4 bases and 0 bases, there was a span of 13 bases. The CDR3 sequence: CASSSTGTGSYEQYF. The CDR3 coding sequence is TGTGCCAGCAGTTCCACCGGGACTGGCTCCTACGAGCAGTACTTC.

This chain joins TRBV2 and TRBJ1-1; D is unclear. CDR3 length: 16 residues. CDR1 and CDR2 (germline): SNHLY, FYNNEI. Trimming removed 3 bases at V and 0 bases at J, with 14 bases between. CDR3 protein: CASSDGATTLNTEAFF. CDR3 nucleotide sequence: TGTGCCAGCAGTGATGGTGCCACCACCCTGAACACTGAAGCTTTCTTT. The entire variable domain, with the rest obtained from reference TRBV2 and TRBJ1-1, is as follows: EPEVTQTPSHQVTQMGQEVILRCVPISNHLYFYWYRQILGQKVEFLVSFYNNEISEKSEIFDDQFSVERPDGSNFTLKIRSTKLEDSAMYFCASSDGATTLNTEAFFGQGTRLTVV.

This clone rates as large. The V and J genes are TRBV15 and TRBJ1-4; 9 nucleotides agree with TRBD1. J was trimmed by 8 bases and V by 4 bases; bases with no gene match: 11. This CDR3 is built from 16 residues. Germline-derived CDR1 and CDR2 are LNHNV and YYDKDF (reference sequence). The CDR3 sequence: CATSNSMGQGGEKLFF. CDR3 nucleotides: TGTGCCACCAGCAATTCGATGGGACAGGGAGGCGAAAAACTGTTTTTT.

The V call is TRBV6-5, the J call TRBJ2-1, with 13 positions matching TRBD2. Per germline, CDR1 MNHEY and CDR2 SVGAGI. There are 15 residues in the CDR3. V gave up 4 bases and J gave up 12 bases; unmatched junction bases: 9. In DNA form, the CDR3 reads TGTGCCAGCAGTTTTGACACTAGCGGGAGGGATTCGCAGTTCTTC. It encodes CASSFDTSGRDSQFF.

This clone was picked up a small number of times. CDR3 sequence reads: CASSCGRTVNERGRRTDTQYF. In DNA form, the CDR3 reads TGTGCCAGCAGCTGTGGCCGGACAGTGAACGAGCGGGGCCGCCGCACAGATACGCAGTATTTT. The rearrangement joins TRBV21-1 to TRBJ2-3; TRBD2 is taken as the D call from the table, unchecked against the DNA. TRBV21-1 is termed a pseudogene. The CDR3 has 21 amino acids.

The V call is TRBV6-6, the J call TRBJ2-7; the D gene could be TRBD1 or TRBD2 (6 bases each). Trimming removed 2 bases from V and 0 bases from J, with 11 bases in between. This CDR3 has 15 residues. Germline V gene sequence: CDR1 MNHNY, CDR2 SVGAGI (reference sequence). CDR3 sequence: CASSYMGGSSYEQYF. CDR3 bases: TGTGCCAGCAGTTACATGGGGGGCAGCTCCTACGAGCAGTACTTC.

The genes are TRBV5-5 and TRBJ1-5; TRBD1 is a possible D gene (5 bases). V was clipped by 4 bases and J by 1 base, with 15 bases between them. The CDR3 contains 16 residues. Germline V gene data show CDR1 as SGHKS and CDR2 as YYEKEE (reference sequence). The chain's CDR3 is CASSPVGGDSNQPQHF. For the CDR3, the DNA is TGTGCCAGCAGCCCGGTGGGGGGGGACAGCAATCAGCCCCAGCATTTT. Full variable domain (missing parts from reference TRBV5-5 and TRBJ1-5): DAGVTQSPTHLIKTRGQQVTLRCSPISGHKSVSWYQQVLGQGPQFIFQYYEKEERGRGNFPDRFSARQFPNYSSELNVNALLLGDSALYLCASSPVGGDSNQPQHFGDGTRLSIL.

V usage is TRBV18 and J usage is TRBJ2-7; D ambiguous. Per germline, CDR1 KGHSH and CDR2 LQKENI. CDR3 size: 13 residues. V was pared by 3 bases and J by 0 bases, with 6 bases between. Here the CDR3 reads CASSPPTSYEQYF. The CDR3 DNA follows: TGTGCCAGCTCACCCCCAACCTCCTACGAGCAGTACTTC.

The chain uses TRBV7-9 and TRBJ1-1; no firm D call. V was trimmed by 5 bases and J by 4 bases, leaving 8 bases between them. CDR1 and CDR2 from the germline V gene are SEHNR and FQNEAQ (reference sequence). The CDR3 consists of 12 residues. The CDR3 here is CASSLGSTEAFF. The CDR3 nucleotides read TGTGCCAGCAGCCTAGGCAGCACTGAAGCTTTCTTT.

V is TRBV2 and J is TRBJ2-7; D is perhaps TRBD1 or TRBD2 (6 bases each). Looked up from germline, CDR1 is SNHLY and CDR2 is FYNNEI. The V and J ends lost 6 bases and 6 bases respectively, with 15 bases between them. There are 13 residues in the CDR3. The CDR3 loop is CASRRGIGGEQYF. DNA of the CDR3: TGTGCCAGCAGGAGGGGGATCGGGGGCGAGCAGTACTTC.

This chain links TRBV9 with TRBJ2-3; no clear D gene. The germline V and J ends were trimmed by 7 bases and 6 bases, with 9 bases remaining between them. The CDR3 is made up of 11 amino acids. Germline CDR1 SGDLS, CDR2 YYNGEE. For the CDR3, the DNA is TGTGCCAGCGGCCTTGGGGATACGCAGTATTTT. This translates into CASGLGDTQYF.

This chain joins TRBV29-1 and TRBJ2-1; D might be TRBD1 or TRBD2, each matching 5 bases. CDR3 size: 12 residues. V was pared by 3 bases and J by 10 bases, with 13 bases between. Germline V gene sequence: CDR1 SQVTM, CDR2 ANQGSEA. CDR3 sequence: CSVDRGSREQFF. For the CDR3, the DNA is TGCAGCGTTGATCGGGGCAGCCGGGAGCAGTTCTTC.

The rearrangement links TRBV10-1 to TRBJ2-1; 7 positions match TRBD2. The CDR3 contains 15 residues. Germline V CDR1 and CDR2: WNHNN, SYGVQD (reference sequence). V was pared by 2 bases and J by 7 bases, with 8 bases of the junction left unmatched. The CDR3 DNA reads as TGCGCCAGCAGTGAGAGTGGGGGAGGGAGTAATGAGCAGTTCTTC. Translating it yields CASSESGGGSNEQFF.

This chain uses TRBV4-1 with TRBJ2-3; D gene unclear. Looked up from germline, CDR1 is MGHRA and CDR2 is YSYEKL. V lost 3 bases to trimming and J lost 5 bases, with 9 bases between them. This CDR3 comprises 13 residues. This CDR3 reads CASSQRGEDTQYF. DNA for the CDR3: TGCGCCAGCAGCCAGAGAGGTGAAGATACGCAGTATTTT.

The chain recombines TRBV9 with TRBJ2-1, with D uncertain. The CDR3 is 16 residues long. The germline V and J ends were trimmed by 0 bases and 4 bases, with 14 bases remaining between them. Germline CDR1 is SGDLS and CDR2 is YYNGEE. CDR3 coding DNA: TGTGCCAGCAGCGTAGATTTGGGCCCCCCATACAATGAGCAGTTCTTC. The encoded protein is CASSVDLGPPYNEQFF.

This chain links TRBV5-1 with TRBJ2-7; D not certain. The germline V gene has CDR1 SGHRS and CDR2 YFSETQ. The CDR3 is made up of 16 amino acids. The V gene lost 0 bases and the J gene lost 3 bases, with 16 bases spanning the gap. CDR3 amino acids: CASSLGDTRPVYEQYF. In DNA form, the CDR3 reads TGCGCCAGCAGCTTGGGAGACACCCGACCGGTCTACGAGCAGTACTTC.

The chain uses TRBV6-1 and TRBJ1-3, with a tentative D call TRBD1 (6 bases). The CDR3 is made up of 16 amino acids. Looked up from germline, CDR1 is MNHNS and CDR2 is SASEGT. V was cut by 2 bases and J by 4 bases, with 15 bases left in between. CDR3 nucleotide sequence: TGTGCCAGCAGTGAATTAACCCAGGGGTCCGGAAACACCATATATTTT. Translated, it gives CASSELTQGSGNTIYF.

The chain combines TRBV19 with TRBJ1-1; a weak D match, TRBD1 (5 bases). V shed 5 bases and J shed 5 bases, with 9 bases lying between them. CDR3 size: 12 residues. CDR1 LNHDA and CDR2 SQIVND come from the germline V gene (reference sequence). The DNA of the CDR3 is TGTGCCAGTAGTGGGGCAGGGACTGAAGCTTTCTTT. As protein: CASSGAGTEAFF.